Presented here are 4 T cell receptor beta chains from one specimen sequenced in a study of blood T cell repertoires in COVID-19. This table comes from immunoSEQ multiplex PCR, and its TCRdb copy is limited to in-frame clones, with some not included. The sample yields under 250,000 clones, about 83% seen once. What was sequenced was peripheral blood. All receptors derive from a human donor in a cohort sampled during active COVID-19.

The V gene is TRBV6-5, the J gene TRBJ2-7, with D tentatively TRBD1 (6 bases). The CDR3 is 14 amino acids. V was cut by 2 bases and J by 3 bases, with 11 bases left in between. Germline V lookup: CDR1 MNHEY, CDR2 SVGAGI. CDR3 in amino acids: CASSYVQGSYEQYF. The CDR3 DNA sequence: TGTGCCAGCAGTTACGTCCAGGGGAGCTACGAGCAGTACTTC.

V usage is TRBV29-1 and J usage is TRBJ1-2, with D maybe TRBD1 (5 bases). From germline, CDR1 is SQVTM and CDR2 ANQGSEA. The CDR3 covers 13 residues. In nucleotides, the CDR3 is TGCAGTCGGGGGGACTATCCTAACTATGGCTACACCTTC. It specifies CSRGDYPNYGYTF.

The V gene is TRBV5-1, the J gene TRBJ2-1, with a possible D match to TRBD2 (7 bases). V was clipped by 6 bases and J by 10 bases, with 14 bases between them. The CDR3 is 12 residues long. Germline CDR1 SGHRS, CDR2 YFSETQ. The CDR3 loop reads CASTPGGREQFF. Written as DNA, the CDR3 is TGCGCCAGCACGCCCGGGGGGCGAGAGCAGTTCTTC.

The CDR3 bases are TGTGCCAGCAGTGCGCAACCGGCGACAGCTATAGACCAGCCCCAGCATTTT. As protein: CASSAQPATAIDQPQHF. This chain joins TRBV6-1 and TRBJ1-5; D is perhaps TRBD1 (5 bases). The germline V and J ends were trimmed by 4 bases and 7 bases, with 23 bases remaining between them. Germline V gene lookup returns CDR1 MNHNS and CDR2 SASEGT. The CDR3 contains 17 residues.